This T cell receptor (beta chain) derives from a study of beta chain features in type 1 diabetes. Looking at the study overall: Taken together, all samples contributed 90 million to 140 million examined sorted cells.

Findings of the study overall: The study found that naive, central memory and Treg TCRB repertoires appeared more similar in patients than in healthy donors. Patients with Type 1 diabetes showed moderately but significantly shorter TCRB CDR3s in all four CD4+ subsets.

Sorted CD4+ subsets: naive, central memory, regulatory, stem cell-like memory (CD45RO/CCR7/CD25/CD127/CD95/CD27 panel). Reverse transcription of all isolated RNA meant that expressed TCRB transcripts were sequenced. TCRdb's table, derived via immunoSEQ multiplex PCR, lists solely in-frame clones and lacks some. In the table there are 310,000 or so clones, 14% to 15% of which are singletons. Worth noting for this clone: Its antigen remains unknown.

Germline V gene sequence: CDR1 MGHRA, CDR2 YSYEKL. The CDR3 spans 13 residues. V was clipped by 3 bases and J by 2 bases, with 7 bases between them. The sequence came from a man in his late teens or twenties with type 1 diabetes. Sequenced material: naive CD4+ T cells from blood. This chain links TRBV4-1 with TRBJ1-2; D is unclear. The CDR3 DNA is TGCGCCAGCAGCCACCCACGGAACTATGGCTACACCTTC. The encoded protein is CASSHPRNYGYTF.